The clone carrying this T cell receptor beta chain has a handful of counts. This entry belongs to a study of T cells in Graves' hyperthyroidism and ophthalmopathy. Using RNA transcripts as the source, TCR beta CDR3 regions were amplified. HTBI primers were the set used in a first-round RT-PCR of the TCR CDR3. TCRdb re-called the multiplex PCR reads through MiXCR, storing one row per CDR3 protein. The table lists about 840,000 distinct CDR3 sequences, 38% of them singletons. Germline CDR1 MNHNY, CDR2 SVGAGI (reference sequence). CDR3 length equals 13 residues. The V end lost 4 bases, the J end lost 7 bases, and 14 bases lay between the germline ends.

The source is a man aged 18 to 29 with Graves' hyperthyroidism. The specimen was blood. V and J are TRBV6-6 and TRBJ2-7, with D possibly matching TRBD1 (6 bases). The CDR3 here is CASSSTGIREQYF. The CDR3 DNA is TGTGCCAGCAGTTCTACAGGGATTCGAGAGCAGTACTTC.